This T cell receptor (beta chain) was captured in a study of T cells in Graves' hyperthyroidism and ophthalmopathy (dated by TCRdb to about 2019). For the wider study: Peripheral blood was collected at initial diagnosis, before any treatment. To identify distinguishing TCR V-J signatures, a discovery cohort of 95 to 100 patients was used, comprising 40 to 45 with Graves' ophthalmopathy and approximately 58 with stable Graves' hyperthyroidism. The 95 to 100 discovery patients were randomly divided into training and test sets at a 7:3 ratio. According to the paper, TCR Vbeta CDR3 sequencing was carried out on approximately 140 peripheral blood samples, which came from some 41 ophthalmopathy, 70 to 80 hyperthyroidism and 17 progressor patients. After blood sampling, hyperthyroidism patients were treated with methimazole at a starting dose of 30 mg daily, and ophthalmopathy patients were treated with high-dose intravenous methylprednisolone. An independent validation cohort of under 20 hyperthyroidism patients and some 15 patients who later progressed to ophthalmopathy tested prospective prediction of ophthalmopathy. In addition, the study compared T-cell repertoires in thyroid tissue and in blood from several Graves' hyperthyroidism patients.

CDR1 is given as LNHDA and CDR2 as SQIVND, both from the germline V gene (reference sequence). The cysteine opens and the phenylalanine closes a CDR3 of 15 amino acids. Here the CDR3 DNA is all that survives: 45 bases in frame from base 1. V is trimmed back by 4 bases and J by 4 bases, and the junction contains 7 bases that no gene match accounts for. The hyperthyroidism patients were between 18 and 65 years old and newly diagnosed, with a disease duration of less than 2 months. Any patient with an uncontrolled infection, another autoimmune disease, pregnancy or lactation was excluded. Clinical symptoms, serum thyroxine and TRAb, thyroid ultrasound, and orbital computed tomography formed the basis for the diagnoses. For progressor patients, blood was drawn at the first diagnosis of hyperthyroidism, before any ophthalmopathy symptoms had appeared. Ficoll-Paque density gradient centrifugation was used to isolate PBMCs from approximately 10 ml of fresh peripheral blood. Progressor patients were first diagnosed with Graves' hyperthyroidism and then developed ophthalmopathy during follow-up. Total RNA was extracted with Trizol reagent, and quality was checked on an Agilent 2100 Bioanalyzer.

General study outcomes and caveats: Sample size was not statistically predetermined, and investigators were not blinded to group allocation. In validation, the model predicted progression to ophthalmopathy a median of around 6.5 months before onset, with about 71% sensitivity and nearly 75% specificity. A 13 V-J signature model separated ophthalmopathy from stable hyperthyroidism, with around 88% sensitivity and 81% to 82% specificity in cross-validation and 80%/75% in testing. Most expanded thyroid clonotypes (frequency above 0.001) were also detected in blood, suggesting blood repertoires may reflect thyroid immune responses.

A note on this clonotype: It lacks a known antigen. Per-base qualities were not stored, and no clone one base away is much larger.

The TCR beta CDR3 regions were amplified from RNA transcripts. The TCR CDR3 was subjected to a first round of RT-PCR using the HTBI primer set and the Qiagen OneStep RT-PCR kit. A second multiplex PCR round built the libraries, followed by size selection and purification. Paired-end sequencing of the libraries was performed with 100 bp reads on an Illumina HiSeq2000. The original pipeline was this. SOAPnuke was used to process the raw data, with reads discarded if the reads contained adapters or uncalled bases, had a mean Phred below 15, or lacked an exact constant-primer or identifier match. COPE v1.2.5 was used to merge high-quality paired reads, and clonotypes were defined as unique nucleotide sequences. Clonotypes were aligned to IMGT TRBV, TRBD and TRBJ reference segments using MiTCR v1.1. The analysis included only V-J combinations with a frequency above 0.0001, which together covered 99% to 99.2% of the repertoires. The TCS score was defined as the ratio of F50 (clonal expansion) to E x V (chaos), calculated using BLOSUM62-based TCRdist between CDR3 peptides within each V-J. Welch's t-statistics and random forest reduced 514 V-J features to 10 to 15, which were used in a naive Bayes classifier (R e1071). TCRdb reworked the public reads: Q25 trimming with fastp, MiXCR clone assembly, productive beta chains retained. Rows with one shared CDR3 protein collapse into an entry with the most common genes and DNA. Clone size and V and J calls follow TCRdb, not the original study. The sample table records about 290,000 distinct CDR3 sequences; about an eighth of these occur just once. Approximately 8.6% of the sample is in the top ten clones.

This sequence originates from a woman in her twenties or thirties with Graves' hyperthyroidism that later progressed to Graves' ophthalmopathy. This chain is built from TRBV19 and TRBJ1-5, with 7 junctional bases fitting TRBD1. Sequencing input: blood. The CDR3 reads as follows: CASSRGDSLNQPQHF. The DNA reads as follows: TGTGCCAGTAGTAGGGGGGACAGTTTGAATCAGCCCCAGCATTTT.